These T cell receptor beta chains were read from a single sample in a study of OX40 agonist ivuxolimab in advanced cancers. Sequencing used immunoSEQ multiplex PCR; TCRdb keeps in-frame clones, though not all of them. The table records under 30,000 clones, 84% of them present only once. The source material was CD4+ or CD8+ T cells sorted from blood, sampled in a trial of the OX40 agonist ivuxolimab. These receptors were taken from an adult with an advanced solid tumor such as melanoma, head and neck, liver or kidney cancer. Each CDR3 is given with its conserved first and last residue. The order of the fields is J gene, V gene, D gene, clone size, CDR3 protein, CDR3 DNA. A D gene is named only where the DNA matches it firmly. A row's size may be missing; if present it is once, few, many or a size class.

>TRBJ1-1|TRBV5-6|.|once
CASSLGTSYTEAFF
TGTGCCAGCAGCTTGGGAACATCCTACACTGAAGCTTTCTTT
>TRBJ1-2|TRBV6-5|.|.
CASSYVEGAVDGYTF
TGTGCCAGCAGTTACGTAGAGGGCGCGGTAGATGGCTACACCTTC
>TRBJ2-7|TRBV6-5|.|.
CASSYLPGSPYEQYF
TGTGCCAGCAGTTACTTGCCAGGGAGTCCCTACGAGCAGTACTTC
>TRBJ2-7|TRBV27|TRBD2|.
CASSLAGVTSYEQYF
TGTGCCAGCAGCTTAGCGGGGGTTACCTCCTACGAGCAGTACTTC
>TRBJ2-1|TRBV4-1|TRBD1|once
CASSQDQTTGVGYEQFF
TGCGCCAGCAGCCAAGATCAGACGACAGGGGTAGGGTATGAGCAGTTCTTC
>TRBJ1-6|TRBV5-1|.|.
CASAQGGRGSYNSPLHF
TGCGCCAGCGCCCAAGGGGGTCGGGGCTCCTATAATTCACCCCTCCACTTT
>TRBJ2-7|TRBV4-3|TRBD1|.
CASSHTRDRGPDEQYF
TGCGCCAGCAGCCATACCCGGGACAGGGGGCCGGACGAGCAGTACTTC
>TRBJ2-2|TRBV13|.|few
CASSLGQAGLGTGELFF
TGTGCCAGCAGCTTAGGACAGGCTGGGTTAGGAACCGGGGAGCTGTTTTTT
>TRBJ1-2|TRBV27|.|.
CASSSRPGTIYGYTF
TGTGCCAGCAGTTCGCGACCTGGGACAATCTATGGCTACACCTTC
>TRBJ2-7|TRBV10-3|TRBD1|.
CAISDGTNFAGQGVNEQYF
TGTGCCATCAGTGATGGGACGAACTTTGCGGGACAGGGTGTGAACGAGCAGTACTTC
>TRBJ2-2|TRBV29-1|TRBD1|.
CSVETQGTGELFF
TGCAGCGTTGAGACACAGGGGACCGGGGAGCTGTTTTTT
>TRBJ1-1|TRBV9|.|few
CASSPPQGNTEAFF
TGTGCCAGCAGCCCTCCACAGGGGAACACTGAAGCTTTCTTT
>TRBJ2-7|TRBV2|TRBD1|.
CACSGRGLYEQYF
TGTGCCTGTAGTGGCAGGGGGCTCTACGAGCAGTACTTC
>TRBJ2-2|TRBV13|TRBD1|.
CASSLGDRGRTGELFF
TGTGCCAGCAGCTTAGGGGACAGGGGGCGGACCGGGGAGCTGTTTTTT
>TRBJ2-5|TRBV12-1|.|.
CASSVRDRGQETQYF
TGTGCCAGCAGCGTCCGGGACAGGGGGCAAGAGACCCAGTACTTC